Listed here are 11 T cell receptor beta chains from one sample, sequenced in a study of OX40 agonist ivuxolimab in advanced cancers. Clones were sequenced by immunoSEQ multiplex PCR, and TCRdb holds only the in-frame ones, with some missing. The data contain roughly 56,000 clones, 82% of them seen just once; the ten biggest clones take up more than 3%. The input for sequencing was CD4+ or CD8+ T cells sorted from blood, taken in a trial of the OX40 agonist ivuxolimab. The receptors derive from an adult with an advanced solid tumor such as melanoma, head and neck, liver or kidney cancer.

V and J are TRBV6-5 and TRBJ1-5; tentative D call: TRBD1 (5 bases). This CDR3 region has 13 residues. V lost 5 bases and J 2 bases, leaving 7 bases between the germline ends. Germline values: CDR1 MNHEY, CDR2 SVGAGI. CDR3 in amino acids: CASSQGGNQPQHF. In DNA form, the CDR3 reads TGTGCCAGCAGTCAGGGAGGCAATCAGCCCCAGCATTTT.

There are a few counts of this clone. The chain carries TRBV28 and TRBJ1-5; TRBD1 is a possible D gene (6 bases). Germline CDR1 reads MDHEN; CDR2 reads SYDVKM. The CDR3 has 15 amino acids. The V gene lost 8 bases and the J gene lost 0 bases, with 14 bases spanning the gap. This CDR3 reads CASREQGNSNQPQHF. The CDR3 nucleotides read TGTGCCAGCCGAGAACAGGGAAATAGCAATCAGCCCCAGCATTTT.

The CDR3 sequence is CAWTEGLAGGHETQYF. As DNA, the CDR3 is TGTGCCTGGACGGAAGGGCTAGCGGGAGGCCATGAGACCCAGTACTTC. The chain recombines TRBV30 with TRBJ2-5; 11 positions agree with TRBD2. With V trimmed by 4 bases and J by 5 bases, 12 bases remained unmatched. Germline V gene sequence: CDR1 GTSNPN, CDR2 SVGIG (reference sequence). The CDR3 loop spans 16 amino acids.

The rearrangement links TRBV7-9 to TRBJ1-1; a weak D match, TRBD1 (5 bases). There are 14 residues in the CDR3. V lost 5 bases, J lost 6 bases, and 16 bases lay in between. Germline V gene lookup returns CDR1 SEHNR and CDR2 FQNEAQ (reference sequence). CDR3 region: CASSDRDLKSEAFF. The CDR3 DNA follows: TGTGCCAGCAGCGACCGGGACCTAAAATCTGAAGCTTTCTTT.

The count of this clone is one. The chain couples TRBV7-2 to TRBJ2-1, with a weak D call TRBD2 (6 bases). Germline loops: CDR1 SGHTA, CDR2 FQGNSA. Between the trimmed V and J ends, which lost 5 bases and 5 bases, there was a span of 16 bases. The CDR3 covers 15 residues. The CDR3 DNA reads TGTGCCAGCAGCCGCAGTTGGGCGGGGAACAATGAGCAGTTCTTC. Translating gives CASSRSWAGNNEQFF.

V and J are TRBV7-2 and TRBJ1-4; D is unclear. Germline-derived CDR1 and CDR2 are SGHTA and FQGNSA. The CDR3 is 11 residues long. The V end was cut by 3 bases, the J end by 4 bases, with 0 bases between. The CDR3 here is CASSFNEKLFF. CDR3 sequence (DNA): TGTGCCAGCAGCTTTAATGAAAAACTGTTTTTT.

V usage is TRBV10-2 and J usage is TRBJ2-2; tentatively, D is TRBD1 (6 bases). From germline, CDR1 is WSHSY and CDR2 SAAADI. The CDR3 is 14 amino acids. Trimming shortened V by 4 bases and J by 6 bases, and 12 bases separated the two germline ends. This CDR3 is CASSGLKGAGELFF. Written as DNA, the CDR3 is TGCGCCAGCAGTGGGCTTAAGGGGGCCGGGGAGCTGTTTTTT.

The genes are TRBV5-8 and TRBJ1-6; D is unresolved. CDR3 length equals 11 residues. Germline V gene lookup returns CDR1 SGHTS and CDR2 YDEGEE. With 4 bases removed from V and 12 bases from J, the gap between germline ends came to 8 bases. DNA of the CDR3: TGTGCCAGCAGCGGCATCATACCCCTCCACTTT. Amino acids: CASSGIIPLHF.

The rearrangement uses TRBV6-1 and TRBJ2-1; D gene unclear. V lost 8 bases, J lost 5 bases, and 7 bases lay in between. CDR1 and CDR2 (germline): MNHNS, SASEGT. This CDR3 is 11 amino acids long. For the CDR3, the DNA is TGTGCCAGCGGAACCCACAATGAGCAGTTCTTC. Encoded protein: CASGTHNEQFF.

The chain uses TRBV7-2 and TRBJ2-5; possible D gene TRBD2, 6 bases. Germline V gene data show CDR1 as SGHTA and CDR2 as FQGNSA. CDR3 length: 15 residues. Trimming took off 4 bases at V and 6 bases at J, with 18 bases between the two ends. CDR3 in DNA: TGTGCCAGCAGCTACCGAGATAGACTAGACCAGACCCAGTACTTC. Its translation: CASSYRDRLDQTQYF.

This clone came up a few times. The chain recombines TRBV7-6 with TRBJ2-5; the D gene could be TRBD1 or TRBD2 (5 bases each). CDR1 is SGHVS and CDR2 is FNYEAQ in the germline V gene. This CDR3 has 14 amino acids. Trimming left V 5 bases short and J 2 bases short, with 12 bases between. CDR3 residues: CASSQGPKQETQYF. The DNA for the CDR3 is TGTGCCAGCAGCCAGGGACCAAAACAAGAGACCCAGTACTTC.